The clone carrying this TCR beta chain came up once. Its target is unknown. The sample belongs to a study of cytomegalovirus exposure and HLA in healthy donors. V shed 4 bases, J shed 4 bases, and the junction held 8 bases outside the gene matches. This CDR3 contains 16 residues. Germline V gene data show CDR1 as MNHNS and CDR2 as SASEGT. Whole-study findings and limits: At a 0.05 false discovery rate, a later analysis found some 18,000 TCR beta sequences to be associated with HLA alleles.

PCR employed 60 Vbeta and 13 Jbeta primers. Assay used: immunoSEQ multiplex PCR; TCRdb lists only in-frame clones, some missing. The sample lists about 110,000 clones, around 86% occurring once. The receptor was derived from a man in his forties in good health and CMV-seronegative. The rearrangement uses TRBV6-1 and TRBJ2-5; 11 nucleotides line up with TRBD2. The material sequenced was PBMCs. The CDR3 spells CASSALSGGATETQYF. The DNA for the CDR3 is TGTGCCAGCAGTGCCCTTAGCGGGGGGGCGACAGAGACCCAGTACTTC.